This T cell receptor (beta chain) was sequenced during a study of metastatic and nonmetastatic thyroid tumors. Study-level background: Malignant thyroid and benign thyroid patients provided blood and tumor or nodule tissue whose repertoires were compared.

Germline V gives CDR1 MNHNS, CDR2 SASEGT. Trimming took 4 bases from V and 0 from J, leaving 7 bases between them. The CDR3 is 13 amino acids. Per the original methods: Built for papillary thyroid cancer, a distant-metastasis classifier drew on CDR3 differences across clinicopathological groups. TCRdb re-called clones via MiXCR from the PCR reads. The V and J calls were determined by TCRdb, not by the authors. This table holds over 30,000 clones, over 20% found once. Every patient underwent thyroid surgery untreated. The receptor's source is a male donor with papillary thyroid cancer or a benign thyroid nodule (not recorded which). Some clones in this sample may be carry-over from other donors' samples. The rearrangement uses TRBV6-1 and TRBJ2-7, with D maybe TRBD2 (5 bases). The material sequenced was tumor tissue. The CDR3 DNA reads TGTGCCAGCAGTGGGGCGGGCTCCTACGAGCAGTACTTC. It translates to CASSGAGSYEQYF.